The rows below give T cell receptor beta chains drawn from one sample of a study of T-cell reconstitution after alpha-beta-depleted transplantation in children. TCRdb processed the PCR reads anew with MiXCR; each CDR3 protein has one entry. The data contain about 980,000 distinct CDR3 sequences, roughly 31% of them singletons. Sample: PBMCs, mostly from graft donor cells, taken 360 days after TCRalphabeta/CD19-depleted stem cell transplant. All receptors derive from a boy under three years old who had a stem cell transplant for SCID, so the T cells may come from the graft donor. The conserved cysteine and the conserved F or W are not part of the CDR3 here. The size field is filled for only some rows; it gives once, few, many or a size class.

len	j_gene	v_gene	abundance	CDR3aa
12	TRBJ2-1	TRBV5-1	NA	ASSQFQTDNEQF
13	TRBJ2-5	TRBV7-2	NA	ASSGGGYYSETQY
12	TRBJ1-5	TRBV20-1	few	SARWTGQNQPQH
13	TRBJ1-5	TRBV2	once	ASRKAGGGNQPQH
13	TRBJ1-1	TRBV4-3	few	ASSQYPGANTEAF
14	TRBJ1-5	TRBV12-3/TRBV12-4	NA	ASSLTVYYSNQPQH
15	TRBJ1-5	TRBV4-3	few	ASSQDLLTDSNQPQH
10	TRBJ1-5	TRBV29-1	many	SVGAPNQPQH
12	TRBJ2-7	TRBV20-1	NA	SARGQVGTYEQY
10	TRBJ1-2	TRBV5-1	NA	ASSSTGYGYT
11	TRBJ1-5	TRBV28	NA	ASSLQGYQPQH
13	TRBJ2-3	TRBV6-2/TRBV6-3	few	ASSYSTASTDTQY
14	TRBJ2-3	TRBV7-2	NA	ASSLNPGPKRGTQY
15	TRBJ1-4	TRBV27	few	ASSPGTAHGCCEKLF
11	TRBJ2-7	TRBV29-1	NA	SVGGTLDYEQY
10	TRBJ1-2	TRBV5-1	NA	ASSYDRVGYT
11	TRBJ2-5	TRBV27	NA	ASGMPGGVAQY